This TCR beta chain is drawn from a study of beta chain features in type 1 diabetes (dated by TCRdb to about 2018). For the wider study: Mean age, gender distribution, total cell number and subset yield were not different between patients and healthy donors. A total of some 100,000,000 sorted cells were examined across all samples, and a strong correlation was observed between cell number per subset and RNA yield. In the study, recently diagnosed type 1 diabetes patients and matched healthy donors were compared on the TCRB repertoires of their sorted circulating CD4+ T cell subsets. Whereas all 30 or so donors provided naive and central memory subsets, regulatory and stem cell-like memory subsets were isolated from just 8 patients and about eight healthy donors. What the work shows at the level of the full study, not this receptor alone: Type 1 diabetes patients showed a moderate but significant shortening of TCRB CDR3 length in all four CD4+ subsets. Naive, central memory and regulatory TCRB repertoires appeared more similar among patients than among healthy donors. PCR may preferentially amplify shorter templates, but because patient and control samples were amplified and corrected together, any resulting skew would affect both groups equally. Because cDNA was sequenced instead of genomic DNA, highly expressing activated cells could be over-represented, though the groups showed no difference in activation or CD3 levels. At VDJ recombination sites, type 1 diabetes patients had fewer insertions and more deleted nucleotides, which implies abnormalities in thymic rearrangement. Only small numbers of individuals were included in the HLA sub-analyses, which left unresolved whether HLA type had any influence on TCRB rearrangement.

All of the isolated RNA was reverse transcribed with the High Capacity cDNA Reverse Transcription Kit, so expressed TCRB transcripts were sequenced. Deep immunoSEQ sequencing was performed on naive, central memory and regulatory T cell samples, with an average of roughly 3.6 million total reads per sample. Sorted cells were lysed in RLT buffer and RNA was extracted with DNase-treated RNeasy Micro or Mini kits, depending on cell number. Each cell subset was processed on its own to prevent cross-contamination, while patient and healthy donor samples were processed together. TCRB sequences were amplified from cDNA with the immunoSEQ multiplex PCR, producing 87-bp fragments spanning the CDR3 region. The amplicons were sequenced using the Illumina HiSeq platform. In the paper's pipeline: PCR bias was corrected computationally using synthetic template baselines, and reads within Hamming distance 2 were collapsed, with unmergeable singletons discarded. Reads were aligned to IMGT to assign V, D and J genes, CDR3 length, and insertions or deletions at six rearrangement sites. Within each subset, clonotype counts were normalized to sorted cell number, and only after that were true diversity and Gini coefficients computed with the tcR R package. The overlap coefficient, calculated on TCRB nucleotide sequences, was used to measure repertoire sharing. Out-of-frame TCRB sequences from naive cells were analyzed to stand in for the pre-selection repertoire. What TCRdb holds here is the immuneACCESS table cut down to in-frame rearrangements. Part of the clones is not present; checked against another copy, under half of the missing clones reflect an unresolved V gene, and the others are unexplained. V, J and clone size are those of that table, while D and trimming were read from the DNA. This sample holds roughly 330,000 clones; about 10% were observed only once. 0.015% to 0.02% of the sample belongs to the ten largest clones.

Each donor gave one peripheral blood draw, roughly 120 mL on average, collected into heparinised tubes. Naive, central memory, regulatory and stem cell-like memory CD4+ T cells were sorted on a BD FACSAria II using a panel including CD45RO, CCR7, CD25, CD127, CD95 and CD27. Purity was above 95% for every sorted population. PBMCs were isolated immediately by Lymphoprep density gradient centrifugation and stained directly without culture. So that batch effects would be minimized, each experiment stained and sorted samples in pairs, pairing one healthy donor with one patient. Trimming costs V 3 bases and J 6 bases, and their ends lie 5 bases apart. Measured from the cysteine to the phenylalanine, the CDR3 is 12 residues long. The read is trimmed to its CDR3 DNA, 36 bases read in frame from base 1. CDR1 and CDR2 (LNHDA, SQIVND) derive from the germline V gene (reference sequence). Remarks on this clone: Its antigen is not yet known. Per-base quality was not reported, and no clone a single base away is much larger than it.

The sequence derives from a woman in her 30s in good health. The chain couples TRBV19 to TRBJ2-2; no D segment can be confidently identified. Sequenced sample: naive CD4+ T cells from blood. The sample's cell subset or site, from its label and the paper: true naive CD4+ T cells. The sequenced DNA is TGTGCCAGTAGTATTCCCGCCGGGGAGCTGTTTTTT. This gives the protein CASSIPAGELFF.